The sequence of this T cell receptor (beta chain) was determined in a study of technical replicates of blood from several donors. This CDR3 region has 15 residues. Unmatched junction bases numbered 9, after V lost 4 bases and J lost 1 base. Germline V gene sequence: CDR1 SQVTM, CDR2 ANQGSEA. This clone was counted between two and nine times. Generated by immunoSEQ multiplex PCR, the TCRdb table keeps only in-frame clones and is missing some. The table shows 65,000 to 95,000 clones, with around 90% occurring only once. This TCR came from a human donor in good health. The source material was T cells isolated from PBMCs. The chain employs TRBV29-1 and TRBJ1-1; 7 nucleotides line up with TRBD1. This chain's CDR3 is CSVAPTGAPNTEAFF. Written as DNA, the CDR3 is TGCAGCGTTGCTCCTACAGGGGCCCCGAACACTGAAGCTTTCTTT.